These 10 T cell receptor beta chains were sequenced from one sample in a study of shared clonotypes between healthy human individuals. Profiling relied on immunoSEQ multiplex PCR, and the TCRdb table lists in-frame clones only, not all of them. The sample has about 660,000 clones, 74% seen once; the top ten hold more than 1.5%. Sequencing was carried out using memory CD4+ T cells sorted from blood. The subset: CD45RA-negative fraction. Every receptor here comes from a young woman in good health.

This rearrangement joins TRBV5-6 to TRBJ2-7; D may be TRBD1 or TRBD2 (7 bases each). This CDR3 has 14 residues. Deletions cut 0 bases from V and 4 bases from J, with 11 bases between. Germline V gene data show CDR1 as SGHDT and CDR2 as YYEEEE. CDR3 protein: CASSLGQGGYEQYF. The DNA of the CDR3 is TGTGCCAGCAGCTTGGGACAGGGAGGGTACGAGCAGTACTTC. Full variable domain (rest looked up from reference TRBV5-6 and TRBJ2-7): DAGVTQSPTHLIKTRGQQVTLRCSPKSGHDTVSWYQQALGQGPQFIFQYYEEEERQRGNFPDRFSGHQFPNYSSELNVNALLLGDSALYLCASSLGQGGYEQYFGPGTRLTVT.

The CDR3 DNA sequence: TGCGCCAGCAGTGTATCCTACGAGCAGTACTTC. Protein: CASSVSYEQYF. V is TRBV10-2 and J is TRBJ2-7; D is ambiguous. The CDR3 length is 11 residues. V was clipped by 4 bases and J by 1 base, with 2 bases between them. The germline gives CDR1 WSHSY, CDR2 SAAADI.

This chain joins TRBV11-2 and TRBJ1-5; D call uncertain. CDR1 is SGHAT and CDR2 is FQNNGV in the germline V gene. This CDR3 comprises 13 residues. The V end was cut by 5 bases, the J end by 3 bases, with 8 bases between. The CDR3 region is CASSITSNQPQHF. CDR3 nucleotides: TGTGCCAGCAGCATCACATCCAATCAGCCCCAGCATTTT.

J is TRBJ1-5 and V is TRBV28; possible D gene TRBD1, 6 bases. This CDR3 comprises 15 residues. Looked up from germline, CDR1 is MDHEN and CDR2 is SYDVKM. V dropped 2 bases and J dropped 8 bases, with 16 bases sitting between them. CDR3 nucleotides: TGTGCCAGCAGTTTAACAGGGAACGGCGGGAAGCCCCAGCATTTT. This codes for CASSLTGNGGKPQHF.

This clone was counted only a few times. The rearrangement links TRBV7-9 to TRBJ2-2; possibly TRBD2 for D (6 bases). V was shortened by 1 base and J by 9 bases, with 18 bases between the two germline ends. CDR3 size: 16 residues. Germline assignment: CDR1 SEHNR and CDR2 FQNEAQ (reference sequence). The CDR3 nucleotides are TGTGCCAGCAGCTTAGGGCGGGATAAGACCGGCCGGGAGCTGTTTTTT. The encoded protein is CASSLGRDKTGRELFF.

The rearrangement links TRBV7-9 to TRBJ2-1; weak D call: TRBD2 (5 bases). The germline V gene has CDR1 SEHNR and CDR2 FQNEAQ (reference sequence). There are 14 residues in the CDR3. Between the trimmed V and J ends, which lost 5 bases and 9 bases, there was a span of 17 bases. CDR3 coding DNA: TGTGCCAGCAGCCGCCTAACTAGTCTCGGTGAGCAGTTCTTC. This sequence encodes CASSRLTSLGEQFF. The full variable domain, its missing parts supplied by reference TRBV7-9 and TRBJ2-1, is DTGVSQNPRHKITKRGQNVTFRCDPISEHNRLYWYRQTLGQGPEFLTYFQNEAQLEKSRLLSDRFSAERPKGSFSTLEIQRTEQGDSAMYLCASSRLTSLGEQFFGPGTRLTVL.

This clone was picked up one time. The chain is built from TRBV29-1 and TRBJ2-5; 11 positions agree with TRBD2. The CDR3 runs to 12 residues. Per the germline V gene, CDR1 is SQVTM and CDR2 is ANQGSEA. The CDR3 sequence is CSTSGSTETQYF. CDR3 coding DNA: TGCAGTACTAGCGGGAGTACAGAGACCCAGTACTTC.

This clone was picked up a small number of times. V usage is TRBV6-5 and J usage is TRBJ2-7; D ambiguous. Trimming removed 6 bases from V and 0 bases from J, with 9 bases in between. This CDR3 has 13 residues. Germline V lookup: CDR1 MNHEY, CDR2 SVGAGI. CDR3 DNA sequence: TGTGCCAGCAGGGATTGGGTCTCCTACGAGCAGTACTTC. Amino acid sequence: CASRDWVSYEQYF.

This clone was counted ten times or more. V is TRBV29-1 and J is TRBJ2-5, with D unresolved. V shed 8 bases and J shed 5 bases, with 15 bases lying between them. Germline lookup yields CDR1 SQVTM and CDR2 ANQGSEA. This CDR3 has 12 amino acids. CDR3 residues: CSHSAPTETQYF. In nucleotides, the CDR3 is TGCAGCCACTCCGCCCCCACGGAGACCCAGTACTTC.

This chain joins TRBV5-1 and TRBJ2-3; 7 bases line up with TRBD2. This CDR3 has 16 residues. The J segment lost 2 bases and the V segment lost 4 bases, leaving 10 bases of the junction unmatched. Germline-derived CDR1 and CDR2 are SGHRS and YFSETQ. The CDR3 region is CASSIRTRQATDTQYF. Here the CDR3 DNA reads TGCGCCAGCAGCATACGGACTAGACAAGCCACAGATACGCAGTATTTT.